The 30 T cell receptor beta chains presented below share a single source sample, sequenced in a study of response to subunit inactivated influenza vaccine. TCRdb used MiXCR to reprocess the RT-PCR reads, holding one entry per CDR3 protein. The table includes roughly 760,000 distinct CDR3 sequences, 20% to 25% detected once. Sequences were derived from PBMCs from blood, sampled roughly 5 days after vaccination. The receptors originated from a man aged 45-65 years who received an inactivated influenza vaccine.

V usage is TRBV9 and J usage is TRBJ2-3, with TRBD2 matching 8 bases. Unmatched junction bases numbered 5, after V lost 0 bases and J lost 2 bases. The CDR3 loop spans 16 amino acids. Germline V gives CDR1 SGDLS, CDR2 YYNGEE. The CDR3 DNA follows: TGTGCCAGCAGCGTAGCCGCGCGGGGGGCCACAGATACGCAGTATTTT. It encodes CASSVAARGATDTQYF. Combining the CDR3 with reference TRBV9 and TRBJ2-3 gives the whole variable domain DSGVTQTPKHLITATGQRVTLRCSPRSGDLSVYWYQQSLDQGLQFLIQYYNGEERAKGNILERFSAQQFPDLHSELNLSSLELGDSALYFCASSVAARGATDTQYFGPGTRLTVL.

The table lists this clonotype with a few counts. The chain combines TRBV5-1 with TRBJ2-3; the match to TRBD2 covers 11 bases. The CDR3 has 16 residues. Trimming removed 0 bases from V and 13 bases from J; junction bases left unmatched: 13. Germline V lookup: CDR1 SGHRS, CDR2 YFSETQ. In DNA, the CDR3 is TGCGCCAGCAGCTTGGTAACTAGCGGGGGCCGTTACCCAAAGTATTTT. Residues: CASSLVTSGGRYPKYF.

In its sample, this clonotype was seen a few times. This chain links TRBV15 with TRBJ1-5; no definite D call. Germline V lookup: CDR1 LNHNV, CDR2 YYDKDF (reference sequence). Trimming removed 3 bases from V and 0 bases from J, with 12 bases in between. This CDR3 is 16 amino acids long. The CDR3 loop is CATSRGSRASNQPQHF. The CDR3 DNA reads TGTGCCACCAGCAGGGGTAGTAGGGCTAGCAATCAGCCCCAGCATTTT.

This clonotype was recorded at least ten times. V gene TRBV20-1 combines with J gene TRBJ1-2, with D hard to call. The CDR3 extends over 14 amino acids. V was clipped by 1 base and J by 4 bases, with 13 bases between them. Germline CDR1 and CDR2: DFQATT and SNEGSKA (reference sequence). The CDR3 nucleotides read TGCAGTGCTAGAGTCCAGATTCCCGCCTATGGCTACACCTTC. Translated: CSARVQIPAYGYTF.

The chain uses TRBV24-1 and TRBJ2-1; D uncertain. The CDR3 extends over 11 amino acids. With 9 bases removed from V and 6 bases from J, the gap between germline ends came to 8 bases. Germline CDR1 and CDR2: KGHDR and SFDVKD. The CDR3 loop is CATRHSNEQFF. CDR3 nucleotides: TGTGCCACCCGACACAGCAATGAGCAGTTCTTC.

This clonotype was recorded a few times. The rearrangement links TRBV29-1 to TRBJ2-5; TRBD1 agrees at 8 bases. Looked up from germline, CDR1 is SQVTM and CDR2 is ANQGSEA. This CDR3 is 12 amino acids long. Losses at the gene ends were 5 bases for V and 4 bases for J; bases not matched to a gene: 3. This CDR3 is CSVRQGRETQYF. The CDR3 region has the DNA TGCAGCGTTAGACAGGGGAGAGAGACCCAGTACTTC.

V gene TRBV6-5 combines with J gene TRBJ2-1; tentatively, D is TRBD1 (5 bases). V was pared by 5 bases and J by 5 bases, with 19 bases between. This CDR3 is built from 16 residues. From germline, CDR1 is MNHEY and CDR2 SVGAGI. Here the CDR3 DNA reads TGTGCCAGCAGTCACCCCAATGGGGCAGACCACAATGAGCAGTTCTTC. This codes for CASSHPNGADHNEQFF.

This chain links TRBV10-3 with TRBJ2-7; no clear D gene. This CDR3 has 14 amino acids. Germline V lookup: CDR1 ENHRY, CDR2 SYGVKD. The V end was cut by 3 bases, the J end by 3 bases, with 12 bases between. In nucleotides, the CDR3 is TGTGCCATCAGTGAACGGCGACTCCACTACGAGCAGTACTTC. Translation gives CAISERRLHYEQYF.

V gene TRBV7-2 combines with J gene TRBJ2-7; 7 bases match TRBD2. Germline CDR1 SGHTA, CDR2 FQGNSA. Unmatched junction bases numbered 8, after V lost 2 bases and J lost 1 base. CDR3 length: 16 residues. For the CDR3, the DNA is TGTGCCAGCAGCTTAAGGGTGTGGGAGGGATCCTACGAGCAGTACTTC. Translated: CASSLRVWEGSYEQYF.

The chain recombines TRBV5-1 with TRBJ1-4; no clear D. The CDR3 has 17 amino acids. The V gene's germline CDR1 is SGHRS and CDR2 YFSETQ. V shed 0 bases and J shed 8 bases, with 20 bases lying between them. CDR3 amino acids: CASSLGTAPTGREKLFF. For the CDR3, the DNA is TGCGCCAGCAGCTTGGGCACTGCGCCCACCGGCCGAGAAAAACTGTTTTTT.

This sequence joins TRBV3-1 and TRBJ1-2, with a weak D call TRBD1 (6 bases). CDR1 is LGHDT, CDR2 YNNKEL, per germline (reference sequence). CDR3 length: 15 amino acids. Trimming removed 3 bases at V and 2 bases at J, with 13 bases between. This chain's CDR3 is CASSQDLRGNYGYTF. DNA of the CDR3: TGTGCCAGCAGCCAGGACCTCAGGGGAAACTATGGCTACACCTTC.

This clonotype has a count of ten or more. The V call is TRBV4-2, the J call TRBJ2-3; 8 nucleotides line up with TRBD1. This CDR3 is built from 12 residues. The J segment lost 1 base and the V segment lost 11 bases, leaving 2 bases of the junction unmatched. Germline CDR1 is LGHNA and CDR2 is YNFKEQ. CDR3 protein: CAAGQGTDTQYF. The CDR3 DNA reads TGTGCCGCGGGACAGGGCACAGATACGCAGTATTTT.

This clonotype was found a few times. The chain combines TRBV9 with TRBJ2-2; no clear D gene. The CDR3 is 14 residues long. The V and J ends lost 7 bases and 2 bases respectively, with 12 bases between them. Per the germline V gene, CDR1 is SGDLS and CDR2 is YYNGEE. The CDR3: CASHKGLNTGELFF. The CDR3 DNA reads as TGTGCCAGCCATAAAGGGCTTAACACCGGGGAGCTGTTTTTT.

J is TRBJ2-7 and V is TRBV21-1; the D call TRBD2 from the table was never checked on the DNA. TRBV21-1 is annotated as a pseudogene. The CDR3 runs to 15 residues. The CDR3, as DNA: TGTGCCAGCAGCAATTTCGGGACGGCACTCTACGAGCAGTACTTC. Protein product: CASSNFGTALYEQYF.

This clonotype occurred a few times. The gene calls are TRBV5-1 and TRBJ1-1, with TRBD1 identical over 7 bases. CDR3 length: 16 residues. Trimming took 5 bases from V and 0 from J; bases not matched to a gene: 10. From germline, CDR1 is SGHRS and CDR2 YFSETQ. The CDR3 nucleotides are TGCGCCAGCAGGTGGGGACAGAGGGACCTGAACACTGAAGCTTTCTTT. It specifies CASRWGQRDLNTEAFF.

In this sample, this clonotype turned up a few times. This chain uses TRBV5-6 with TRBJ2-7, with D tentatively TRBD1 (5 bases). The CDR3 spans 13 residues. V dropped 3 bases and J dropped 7 bases, with 14 bases sitting between them. Germline CDR1 reads SGHDT; CDR2 reads YYEEEE. The CDR3 nucleotides read TGTGCCAGCAGCTCCGGACATCCTACGGAGCAGTACTTC. This gives the protein CASSSGHPTEQYF.

The gene calls are TRBV7-8 and TRBJ2-1; 11 positions match TRBD2. Losses at the gene ends were 5 bases for V and 3 bases for J; bases not matched to a gene: 12. Germline V gene data show CDR1 as SGHVS and CDR2 as FQNEAQ. The CDR3 has 18 amino acids. The CDR3 is CASSPQRWGLADYNEQFF. CDR3 in DNA: TGTGCCAGCAGCCCCCAACGCTGGGGACTAGCGGACTACAATGAGCAGTTCTTC.

The table lists this clonotype with a few counts. This sequence joins TRBV29-1 and TRBJ2-2, with TRBD2 as a possible D gene (5 bases). The V and J ends lost 5 bases and 7 bases respectively, with 17 bases between them. The germline V gene encodes CDR1 SQVTM and CDR2 ANQGSEA. The CDR3 has 14 amino acids. CDR3 amino acids: CSVSFTGWGGELFF. CDR3 nucleotides: TGCAGCGTTTCCTTCACGGGGTGGGGCGGGGAGCTGTTTTTT.

The CDR3 loop reads CSVEVGHSYEQYF. The CDR3 region has the DNA TGCAGCGTTGAAGTGGGTCACTCCTACGAGCAGTACTTC. This chain uses TRBV29-1 with TRBJ2-7; D remains ambiguous. The CDR3 spans 13 residues. Looked up from germline, CDR1 is SQVTM and CDR2 is ANQGSEA. Trimming took 1 base from V and 0 from J, leaving 7 bases between them.

This clonotype was counted only a few times. V usage is TRBV29-1 and J usage is TRBJ2-5; tentatively, D is TRBD1 or TRBD2 (5 bases each). Trimming removed 6 bases from V and 10 bases from J, with 15 bases in between. Germline V CDR1 and CDR2: SQVTM, ANQGSEA. This CDR3 spans 11 amino acids. CDR3 protein: CSVPFEGIQYF. The CDR3, as DNA: TGCAGCGTCCCGTTCGAGGGGATCCAGTACTTC.

This clonotype was seen only a few times. Without the conserved terminal phenylalanine or tryptophan, this CDR3 likely stems from a read error. The DNA is left out, because the CDR3 cannot be placed on it with certainty; the CDR3 is given as TCRdb lists it. J is TRBJ2-5 and V is TRBV12-3 or TRBV12-4; TRBD1, as called in the table, went unchecked against the DNA. The CDR3 extends over 12 residues, inclusive of both ends. The CDR3 region is CASSLGQDTPIL.

This clonotype was detected a few times. The CDR3 nucleotides read TGCAGTGCTCAAGGGACAGGGAGTGGCTACGAGCAGTACTTC. Its protein product is CSAQGTGSGYEQYF. The rearrangement joins TRBV20-1 to TRBJ2-7; TRBD1 aligns across 9 bases. Germline V gene sequence: CDR1 DFQATT, CDR2 SNEGSKA (reference sequence). Trimming removed 5 bases from V and 3 bases from J; junction bases left unmatched: 8. The length of the CDR3 is 14 residues.

CDR3 amino acids: CSASGLQTGYEQYF. The CDR3, as DNA: TGCAGTGCTAGTGGGCTACAAACAGGGTACGAGCAGTACTTC. V usage is TRBV20-1 and J usage is TRBJ2-7; TRBD1 is a possible D gene (6 bases). Between the trimmed V and J ends, which lost 3 bases and 4 bases, there was a span of 16 bases. The CDR3 consists of 14 residues. CDR1 is DFQATT, CDR2 SNEGSKA, per germline (reference sequence).

In its sample, this clonotype was seen a few times. This chain joins TRBV12-3 or TRBV12-4 and TRBJ2-7; 8 bases align to TRBD2. The CDR3 sequence is 15 residues long. V dropped 5 bases and J dropped 5; count of bases not matched to a gene: 11. The CDR3: CASSGLAPRVDEQYF. The CDR3 coding sequence is TGTGCCAGCAGTGGACTAGCTCCCCGTGTCGACGAGCAGTACTTC.

This clonotype showed up just a few times. The chain uses TRBV29-1 and TRBJ2-5; D may correspond to TRBD1 or TRBD2 (7 bases each). Germline CDR1 and CDR2: SQVTM and ANQGSEA. The CDR3 sequence is 12 residues long. The germline V and J ends were trimmed by 7 bases and 5 bases, with 14 bases remaining between them. In DNA form, the CDR3 reads TGCAGCGGATCAGGGGGGGAGGAGACCCAGTACTTC. It translates to CSGSGGEETQYF.

V is TRBV7-8 and J is TRBJ2-5, with TRBD2 identical over 9 bases. The germline V gene encodes CDR1 SGHVS and CDR2 FQNEAQ. This CDR3 is 19 amino acids long. V trimming: 3 bases; J trimming: 1 base; junction bases outside the gene matches: 15. This CDR3 is CASSFYMFGRLAVQETQYF. In DNA form, the CDR3 reads TGTGCCAGCAGCTTCTATATGTTTGGGAGACTAGCGGTCCAAGAGACCCAGTACTTC.

This clonotype has at least ten counts. The junction and the germline gene differ at one end; a read error may be behind it. The chain couples TRBV5-1 to TRBJ2-1; TRBD2 aligns across 10 bases. CDR1 SGHRS and CDR2 YFSETQ come from the germline V gene. The CDR3 is 15 residues long. Written as DNA, the CDR3 is TGTGCCAGCAGTTTATCTAGCGGGAGCTACAATGAGCAGTTCTTC. It codes for CASSLSSGSYNEQFF.

The chain joins TRBV6-2 or TRBV6-3 to TRBJ2-3, with TRBD2 matching 10 bases. This CDR3 is 14 amino acids long. V gave up 4 bases and J gave up 8 bases; unmatched junction bases: 6. The germline gives CDR1 MNHEY, CDR2 SVGEGT. CDR3 loop: CASSSLAGAATQYF. The CDR3 bases are TGTGCCAGCAGTTCGCTAGCGGGAGCAGCTACGCAGTATTTT.

This clonotype occurred a few times. J is TRBJ1-2 and V is TRBV6-2 or TRBV6-3, with TRBD1 identical over 8 bases. After removal of 2 bases from V and 5 bases from J, the junction contained 4 bases not matched to a gene. Germline CDR1 is MNHEY and CDR2 is SVGEGT. The CDR3 has 14 residues. The CDR3 loop reads CASSYAGGYYGYTF. Written as DNA, the CDR3 is TGTGCCAGCAGTTACGCAGGGGGCTATTATGGCTACACCTTC.

CDR3 nucleotide sequence: TGTGCCAGCGAAACTAGCGGGAGGTACAATGAGCAGTTCTTC. Translating gives CASETSGRYNEQFF. This rearrangement joins TRBV6-2 or TRBV6-3 to TRBJ2-1; 12 nucleotides agree with TRBD2. Germline V gene lookup returns CDR1 MNHEY and CDR2 SVGEGT. The V segment lost 8 bases and the J segment 4 bases; nucleotides outside the gene matches: 3. CDR3 length equals 14 residues.